A selection of T cell receptor beta chains follows, all from one sample in a study of blood T cell repertoires in COVID-19. TCRdb's table, derived via immunoSEQ multiplex PCR, lists solely in-frame clones and lacks some. There are 150,000 to 200,000 clones in the sample; under 90% occur only once, and around a fifth lies in the top ten. The material sequenced was peripheral blood. These TCRs come from a woman of 80 years or more with acute or convalescent COVID-19. Each CDR3 is given with its conserved first and last residue. The D gene is left open where the match is weak. Clone size appears in some rows only: once, few, many, or a class for an expanded clone.

NA	NA	TRBJ1-1	TRBV30	CAWSGSTWTEAFF	TGTGCCTGGAGTGGGTCTACGTGGACTGAAGCTTTCTTT
NA	few	TRBJ1-6	TRBV9	CASSVVEGRGSPLHF	TGTGCCAGCAGCGTAGTGGAGGGGCGCGGTTCACCCCTCCACTTT
NA	NA	TRBJ1-1	TRBV29-1	CSARKQGNTEAFF	TGCAGCGCCAGAAAACAGGGGAACACTGAAGCTTTCTTT
NA	NA	TRBJ2-4	TRBV28	CASSFGIGATKNIQYF	TGTGCCAGCAGTTTCGGTATTGGGGCGACCAAAAACATTCAGTACTTC
TRBD1	NA	TRBJ1-1	TRBV28	CASSLGRTGNTEAFF	TGTGCCAGCAGTTTGGGGAGGACAGGCAACACTGAAGCTTTCTTT
NA	NA	TRBJ1-5	TRBV19	CASSIVAGRNQPQHF	TGTGCCAGTAGTATAGTAGCAGGGCGAAACCAGCCCCAGCATTTT
TRBD1	few	TRBJ2-5	TRBV19	CASSFSPGGRETQYF	TGTGCCAGTAGTTTTAGCCCAGGGGGCAGGGAGACCCAGTACTTC
TRBD2	NA	TRBJ2-7	TRBV2	CASSMRTSGGQQYF	TGTGCCAGCAGTATGCGGACTAGCGGGGGACAGCAGTACTTC
TRBD2	once	TRBJ2-7	TRBV11-1	CASSSDSGGESYEQYF	TGTGCCAGCAGCTCTGATAGCGGGGGGGAGAGCTACGAGCAGTACTTC
NA	NA	TRBJ1-5	TRBV3-1/TRBV3-2	CASSQFVSQPQHF	TGTGCCAGCAGCCAATTTGTATCTCAGCCCCAGCATTTT
NA	NA	TRBJ2-1	TRBV5-1	CASSLVSRGQKGEQFF	TGCGCCAGCAGCTTGGTATCTAGGGGTCAAAAGGGTGAGCAGTTCTTC
TRBD1	few	TRBJ2-2	TRBV24-1	CATSGVGTGVVGELFF	TGTGCCACCAGTGGAGTAGGGACAGGGGTGGTCGGGGAGCTGTTTTTT
NA	NA	TRBJ2-4	TRBV3-1/TRBV3-2	CASSPSTAKNIQYF	TGTGCCAGCAGCCCCTCTACAGCCAAAAACATTCAGTACTTC
NA	NA	TRBJ1-6	TRBV3-1/TRBV3-2	CASSQDLAGVGSPLHF	TGTGCCAGCAGCCAAGACCTGGCGGGGGTGGGTTCACCCCTCCACTTT
NA	NA	TRBJ1-5	TRBV21-1	CASRGTGPDYSNQPQHF	TGTGCCAGCAGAGGGACAGGACCCGACTATAGCAATCAGCCCCAGCATTTT
TRBD1	NA	TRBJ2-1	TRBV9	CATTTGGDNEQFF	TGTGCCACCACGACAGGGGGGGACAATGAGCAGTTCTTC
NA	NA	TRBJ2-5	TRBV24-1	CATSDLRQGETQYF	TGTGCCACCAGTGATTTGAGGCAGGGGGAGACCCAGTACTTC
NA	few	TRBJ2-2	TRBV5-8	CASSLVNGELFF	TGTGCCAGCAGCTTGGTTAACGGGGAGCTGTTTTTT
NA	NA	TRBJ1-3	TRBV3-1/TRBV3-2	CASSQAVTGNTIYF	TGTGCCAGCAGCCAAGCGGTTACTGGAAACACCATATATTTT
TRBD1	NA	TRBJ1-2	TRBV19	CASKGRDRSVNYGYTF	TGTGCCAGTAAGGGGCGGGACAGGTCCGTTAACTATGGCTACACCTTC
NA	many	TRBJ1-3	TRBV11-2	CASSLAGTGNTIYF	TGTGCCAGCAGCTTAGCGGGGACTGGAAACACCATATATTTT
NA	NA	TRBJ2-5	TRBV28	CASSSSGETQYF	TGTGCCAGCAGTTCTAGTGGGGAGACCCAGTACTTC
TRBD2	few	TRBJ2-5	TRBV18	CASSPGLAGVGETQYF	TGTGCCAGCTCACCTGGACTAGCGGGAGTTGGGGAGACCCAGTACTTC
TRBD1	few	TRBJ1-2	TRBV11-2	CASSPVPRGNYGYTF	TGTGCCAGCAGCCCAGTTCCCAGGGGGAACTATGGCTACACCTTC
NA	NA	TRBJ1-4	TRBV4-2	CASSLSGDWSEKLFF	TGTGCCAGCAGCCTCTCGGGGGACTGGAGTGAAAAACTGTTTTTT
TRBD1	NA	TRBJ2-2	TRBV5-1	CASSPGTGYPGELFF	TGCGCCAGCAGCCCCGGGACAGGGTACCCCGGGGAGCTGTTTTTT
TRBD1	once	TRBJ1-6	TRBV19	CASSLRDSYNSPLHF	TGTGCCAGTAGTCTCCGGGACAGCTATAATTCACCCCTCCACTTT
NA	NA	TRBJ2-5	TRBV4-2	CASSSRGTQYF	TGTGCCAGCAGCTCAAGGGGGACCCAGTACTTC
NA	few	TRBJ2-1	TRBV29-1	CSVGGSGTPYNEQFF	TGCAGCGTTGGGGGATCCGGGACACCGTACAATGAGCAGTTCTTC
TRBD2	NA	TRBJ2-3	TRBV19	CASSPRTSGQDTQYF	TGTGCCAGTAGTCCCCGGACTAGCGGGCAAGATACGCAGTATTTT
TRBD2	NA	TRBJ2-2	TRBV13	CASSPVGRAGELFF	TGTGCCAGCAGCCCCGTGGGGAGGGCCGGGGAGCTGTTTTTT
TRBD1	once	TRBJ2-1	TRBV27	CASSYDRDGYNEQFF	TGTGCCAGCAGCTATGACAGGGATGGCTACAATGAGCAGTTCTTC
TRBD2	NA	TRBJ2-1	TRBV4-1	CASSQVEGLAGYNEQFF	TGCGCCAGCAGCCAAGTTGAGGGACTAGCGGGGTACAATGAGCAGTTCTTC
TRBD1	NA	TRBJ1-6	TRBV5-6	CASRRRDRVSNSPLHF	TGTGCCAGCAGGCGAAGGGACAGGGTTTCCAATTCACCCCTCCACTTT
TRBD1	NA	TRBJ2-3	TRBV9	CASSVGNTGGADTQYF	TGTGCCAGCAGCGTAGGGAATACAGGGGGCGCGGATACGCAGTATTTT
TRBD1	few	TRBJ1-3	TRBV4-2	CASSPRTGGGNTIYF	TGTGCCAGCAGCCCGCGGACAGGGGGAGGAAACACCATATATTTT
NA	NA	TRBJ2-5	TRBV18	CASSPLPQQETQYF	TGTGCCAGCTCACCATTACCACAGCAAGAGACCCAGTACTTC
NA	NA	TRBJ2-3	TRBV24-1	CATSASPGAGADTQYF	TGTGCCACCAGTGCTTCCCCAGGGGCAGGAGCAGATACGCAGTATTTT